This TCR beta chain emerged from a study of T-cell memory formation after mild COVID-19. Study background: There were largely donor-specific TCR clusters. Study results and caveats: Contracting CD4+ clones were located mainly in CM and EM, and CD8+ clones in EMRA. Contracting clones from day 15 to 85 showed balanced CD4/CD8; later expanders favored CD4+.

TCRdb redid the calling of the 5' RACE reads with MiXCR, one entry per CDR3 protein. This sample carries more than 350,000 distinct CDR3 sequences, under 25% of them seen once, and the ten largest clones take around 12%. With respect to this clonotype: Its antigen is currently unknown.

This CDR3 contains 16 residues. Losses at the gene ends were 5 bases for V and 0 bases for J; bases not matched to a gene: 10. Germline loops: CDR1 DFQATT, CDR2 SNEGSKA (reference sequence). Source material: PBMCs or a T cell subset sorted from them (not recorded which). The origin of this receptor is an adult woman who had mild COVID-19 (a few samples of this study predate the infection). Cell type and time point are not known. This rearrangement joins TRBV20-1 to TRBJ2-7, with 10 bases lining up with TRBD1. The CDR3 sequence is CSAPGQGYRSSYEQYF. CDR3 coding DNA: TGCAGTGCTCCGGGACAGGGGTACCGATCCTCCTACGAGCAGTACTTC.